These 18 T cell receptor beta chains came from one sample sequenced in a study of beta chain features in type 1 diabetes. The whole isolated RNA underwent reverse transcription, so sequencing captured expressed TCRB transcripts. Libraries were prepared by immunoSEQ multiplex PCR; TCRdb keeps only in-frame clonotypes and omits some of them. The sample records 430,000 or so clones, more than 9.5% being singletons. Sequenced sample: naive CD4+ T cells from blood. The receptors here all came from a woman between 18 and 30 years old in good health.

This chain links TRBV9 with TRBJ1-6; D is perhaps TRBD1 (6 bases). V gave up 7 bases and J gave up 10 bases, with 18 bases separating them. Germline values: CDR1 SGDLS, CDR2 YYNGEE. CDR3 length equals 14 residues. The CDR3 nucleotides read TGTGCCAGCGGGCGACTGGACAGCCCCTCACCCCTCCACTTT. Its translation is CASGRLDSPSPLHF.

The J gene is TRBJ2-1, the V gene TRBV7-2; 11 bases fit TRBD2. After removal of 5 bases from V and 9 bases from J, the junction contained 9 bases not matched to a gene. Germline V lookup: CDR1 SGHTA, CDR2 FQGNSA. CDR3 length: 15 amino acids. CDR3 sequence: CASSPRLAGSGEQFF. The DNA for the CDR3 is TGTGCCAGCAGCCCTAGACTAGCGGGATCAGGTGAGCAGTTCTTC.

The J gene is TRBJ2-3, the V gene TRBV14; D remains unclear. Deletions cut 4 bases from V and 9 bases from J, with 17 bases between. The CDR3 totals 14 residues. CDR1 SGHDN and CDR2 FVKESK come from the germline V gene. The chain's CDR3 is CASSPKGPGRTQYF. CDR3 bases: TGTGCCAGCAGCCCCAAAGGTCCTGGTCGGACGCAGTATTTT.

This clone was detected only a few times. The chain joins TRBV20-1 to TRBJ2-3; D is unresolved. This CDR3 region has 10 residues. CDR1 and CDR2 from the germline V gene are DFQATT and SNEGSKA (reference sequence). V lost 6 bases, J lost 2 bases, and 3 bases lay in between. CDR3 amino acids: CSAATDTQYF. In nucleotides, the CDR3 is TGCAGTGCGGCCACAGATACGCAGTATTTT.

The CDR3 sequence: CASSSSGYNEQFF. CDR3 bases: TGTGCCAGCAGTTCAAGCGGCTACAATGAGCAGTTCTTC. V gene TRBV28 combines with J gene TRBJ2-1; perhaps TRBD2 as D (5 bases). The CDR3 totals 13 residues. V lost 4 bases, J lost 3 bases, and 7 bases lay in between. CDR1 is MDHEN, CDR2 SYDVKM, per germline.

This clone was seen only once. The chain is built from TRBV7-8 and TRBJ1-2; 10 bases line up with TRBD1. V lost 3 bases to trimming and J lost 1 base; unmatched junction nucleotides: 2. Germline V gives CDR1 SGHVS, CDR2 FQNEAQ. The CDR3 totals 15 residues. CDR3 coding DNA: TGTGCCAGCAGCTTGGGACAGGGGAATAACTATGGCTACACCTTC. Amino acids: CASSLGQGNNYGYTF.

This clone came up many times. The chain combines TRBV9 with TRBJ2-1; 8 bases fit TRBD2. CDR1 SGDLS and CDR2 YYNGEE come from the germline V gene. J was trimmed by 5 bases and V by 3 bases; bases with no gene match: 10. The CDR3 is 16 residues long. CDR3 sequence: CASSAREGPFDNEQFF. CDR3 coding DNA: TGTGCCAGCAGCGCTCGGGAGGGCCCGTTCGACAATGAGCAGTTCTTC.

The chain joins TRBV5-6 to TRBJ2-2; 14 nucleotides line up with TRBD2. The J segment lost 6 bases and the V segment lost 4 bases, leaving 8 bases of the junction unmatched. Germline lookup yields CDR1 SGHDT and CDR2 YYEEEE. This CDR3 is 17 amino acids long. The CDR3 coding sequence is TGTGCCAGCAGCCTAACGGGACTAGCGGGAGAGGCCGGGGAGCTGTTTTTT. Protein sequence: CASSLTGLAGEAGELFF.

This clone has a handful of counts. V usage is TRBV7-2 and J usage is TRBJ2-4; D ambiguous. CDR1 is SGHTA, CDR2 FQGNSA, per germline. The CDR3 runs to 17 residues. V was shortened by 5 bases and J by 0 bases, with 17 bases between the two germline ends. The CDR3 nucleotides read TGTGCCAGCAGCCCCTCTGTCCCGCAGGTAGCCAAAAACATTCAGTACTTC. Protein: CASSPSVPQVAKNIQYF.

This clone has only a few counts. V gene TRBV30 combines with J gene TRBJ2-7; D unresolved. Looked up from germline, CDR1 is GTSNPN and CDR2 is SVGIG (reference sequence). CDR3 length: 11 amino acids. Trimming left V 2 bases short and J 3 bases short, with 5 bases between. The CDR3 spells CAWSPNYEQYF. As DNA, the CDR3 is TGTGCCTGGAGTCCCAACTACGAGCAGTACTTC.

A few counts support this clone. The CDR3 protein is CASSESGRQGSGNEQFF. The DNA for the CDR3 is TGTGCCAGCAGTGAATCCGGACGACAGGGTTCGGGGAATGAGCAGTTCTTC. The chain has TRBV25-1 and TRBJ2-1, with 7 positions matching TRBD1. Germline values: CDR1 MGHDK, CDR2 SYGVNS. V shed 1 base and J 7 bases; nucleotides not matched to a gene: 13. The CDR3 length is 17 residues.

This clone was detected a few times. The chain couples TRBV7-2 to TRBJ2-5; 10 bases agree with TRBD2. The J segment lost 5 bases and the V segment lost 6 bases, leaving 12 bases of the junction unmatched. The germline V gene has CDR1 SGHTA and CDR2 FQGNSA. The CDR3 contains 16 residues. CDR3 in amino acids: CASRLALLAGAETQYF. CDR3 DNA sequence: TGTGCCAGCAGACTGGCCCTGCTAGCGGGGGCGGAGACCCAGTACTTC.

This clone has just a few counts. The chain employs TRBV7-3 and TRBJ2-1, with D perhaps matching TRBD1 (6 bases). CDR1 and CDR2 from the germline V gene are SGHTA and FQGTGA. The ends were cut back, 0 bases at V and 6 bases at J, with 12 bases in the middle. This CDR3 comprises 15 residues. CDR3 sequence (DNA): TGTGCCAGCAGCTTAACGGCACAGGGAGTCAATGAGCAGTTCTTC. Translating it yields CASSLTAQGVNEQFF.

This clone came up a few times. The chain joins TRBV29-1 to TRBJ1-1; 7 bases are a match to TRBD1. The CDR3 runs 12 residues. Germline values: CDR1 SQVTM, CDR2 ANQGSEA. CDR3 protein: CRGDRRDTEAFF. The CDR3 coding sequence is TGCAGAGGGGACAGAAGGGACACTGAAGCTTTCTTT.

V gene TRBV25-1 combines with J gene TRBJ2-7; TRBD2 is a possible D gene (5 bases). CDR1 and CDR2 (germline): MGHDK, SYGVNS. V was cut by 6 bases and J by 6 bases, with 15 bases left in between. CDR3 size: 13 residues. CDR3 DNA: TGTGCCAGCAGAACGACGGCTAGCAGCGAGCAGTACTTC. This encodes CASRTTASSEQYF.

The chain couples TRBV7-2 to TRBJ1-3; D gene unclear. Looked up from germline, CDR1 is SGHTA and CDR2 is FQGNSA. The CDR3 covers 12 residues. The V gene lost 1 base and the J gene lost 5 bases, with 3 bases spanning the gap. The DNA of the CDR3 is TGTGCCAGCAGCTTAGACAGAAACACCATATATTTT. Translating gives CASSLDRNTIYF.

This clone was seen more than once but under ten times. The chain carries TRBV11-2 and TRBJ2-7; 7 bases are a match to TRBD2. The length of the CDR3 is 18 residues. V dropped 0 bases and J dropped 0; count of bases not matched to a gene: 11. Germline V gene sequence: CDR1 SGHAT, CDR2 FQNNGV. The CDR3 protein is CASSLDRVIAGHSYEQYF. DNA of the CDR3: TGTGCCAGCAGCTTAGATCGGGTTATAGCGGGTCACTCCTACGAGCAGTACTTC.

This clone was observed a few times. The chain links TRBV7-8 to TRBJ2-7; no reliable D call. V was trimmed by 1 base and J by 2 bases, leaving 15 bases between them. CDR3 size: 16 residues. The germline CDR1 and CDR2 sequences are SGHVS and FQNEAQ. The CDR3 DNA sequence: TGTGCCAGCAGCTTAGTGCGTCGGGCAGGAGCCTACGAGCAGTACTTC. Its protein is CASSLVRRAGAYEQYF.